This TCR beta chain emerged from a study of pediatric ulcerative colitis. Study-wide points: Rectal pinch biopsies may have included blood-derived T cells, especially in patients with overt colitis. Ulcerative colitis patients shared more blood-rectal clones than controls.

Rectal tissue came from one to two pinch biopsies taken at colonoscopy. No immunosuppressive drugs were given to ulcerative colitis patients before diagnostic colonoscopy. The repertoire was sequenced with immunoSEQ multiplex PCR; TCRdb's copy has only in-frame clones and lacks some. The sample records around 36,000 clones, roughly 81% being singletons. Regarding this clone: Its antigen is currently unknown. The sample has other DNA sequences that encode this CDR3 too.

This CDR3 region has 12 residues. Between the trimmed V and J ends, which lost 1 base and 3 bases, there was a span of 4 bases. CDR1 and CDR2 (germline): SEHNR, FQNEAQ (reference sequence). The V and J genes are TRBV7-9 and TRBJ2-7; no reliable D call. The TCR sequence derives from a boy under 18 with mild ulcerative colitis. The sample taken for sequencing was gut tissue. Here the CDR3 DNA reads TGTGCCAGCAGCTTAGGCAGCTACGAGCAGTACTTC. This translates into CASSLGSYEQYF.